This T cell receptor beta chain stems from a study of cytomegalovirus exposure and HLA in healthy donors (dated by TCRdb to about 2017). About the study as a whole: According to an earlier analysis of 450 to 650 of the donors, some 180 million T cells yielded 95 million to 140 million unique TCR beta sequences and more than 250 Gb of sequence data. The later analysis used no new phenotypic data to find candidate immune exposures, relying instead on TCR beta sequences and their occurrence across donors. Four to six DR-DQ haplotypes were handled as single units for association and clustering, since linkage in the cohort was strong. Every repertoire in the discovery cohort had been generated on one and the same sequencing platform. An early release covering roughly 600 HLA-typed donors comprised approximately 300 gigabases of sequencing data and around 80 million unique TCR sequences. Among the roughly 400 genotyped donors, around 81% belonged to the genetic ancestry cluster associated with self-reported Caucasian donors. A later analysis re-examined previously published TCR beta repertoires from more than 650 donors and added high-resolution HLA genotyping to investigate patterns of TCR occurrence. Donor age, sex, ethnicity and CMV serostatus were collected together with the repertoire data. Typing coverage varied by locus: roughly 620-640 donors for A, B, C, DRB1 and DQB1; approximately 500 for DQA1; 600 to 610 for DPA1; more than 450 for DPB1. The T cell repertoires of some 670 subjects were profiled by immunosequencing and related to cytomegalovirus serostatus. The study was designed to test whether signatures of past pathogen exposure could be identified by cataloging public T cell receptors. Among a few hundred genotyped donors of the cohort, an average of approximately 240,000 unique TCR beta nucleotide sequences were sequenced per donor, roughly 18% of them non-productive. The study combined high-throughput TCR immunosequencing, statistical association of individual TCRs with disease status, and machine learning to predict cytomegalovirus infection status. To decide whether each TCR beta V gene segment behaved as functional or pseudogenic, an earlier analysis of fewer than 750 of the donors relied on high-throughput TCR beta sequencing. Both class I and class II loci were covered by HLA typing, at four-digit resolution. Along with the roughly 700-subject first cohort, a separate validation cohort of approximately 110 different subjects was used. A later genetic analysis took genome-wide SNP genotypes for about three fifths of the roughly 700 donors and used that subset as a discovery cohort. Paper-wide results and their limitations: In vitro tests confirmed that a few of the cytomegalovirus-associated TCR beta chains recognize cytomegalovirus antigens. In a later analysis, most CMV-associated TCR beta chains were found to appear HLA-restricted, with HLA associations seemingly driven largely by CMV exposure. In a later genetic analysis, a missense DCLRE1C variant was associated with V-gene and J-gene trimming of TCR beta chains, and the association was replicated in an independent cohort. While some public TCRs were present in many individuals, most TCR sequences turned up only very rarely across donors. The study gave a list of 150 to 200 TCR beta chains associated with cytomegalovirus. Cytomegalovirus status was reported to be diagnosed by the classifier with high specificity and sensitivity in both the original and validation cohorts. It was suggested by the authors that the approach could potentially be generalized to other disease states and immunological phenotypes. In a later analysis, HLA-associated TCR beta chains were found to be more clonally expanded and to have lower generation probabilities than equally common non-associated chains. Linkage disequilibrium might explain the correlated functional status among segregating V segments, but an unknown experimental factor could not be ruled out. Specific HLA alleles were associated with over 15,000 TCR beta sequences at a false discovery rate of 0.05 in a later analysis. A later analysis found that TCR association rates varied across HLA loci, with DRB1 alleles showing the most associated TCRs and HLA-C alleles the fewest. A later genetic analysis reported fewer N-insertions in productive TCRs among donors in an Asian-associated ancestry cluster than the approximately 700-donor mean. A further reported finding was that TCR beta sequences accurately predicted the HLA-A and HLA-B alleles for most subjects in the first cohort. Because the 87-base-pair reads could not distinguish some IMGT-functional V segments, including TRBV6-2 and TRBV6-3, those segments were excluded. According to a later analysis, parvovirus B19, influenza, CMV and Epstein-Barr virus appeared linked to several top co-occurrence clusters. This cohort had only TCR beta chains sequenced, and the lack of alpha or paired-chain data limited which features could be detected. For the cohort, immune exposure information was limited to CMV serostatus. A cluster of highly shared sequence variants was judged likely to represent a technical artifact of the sequencing pipeline. Because HLA typing was missing for some donors at each locus, association tests included only the typed subset. In an earlier analysis of roughly 560 of the donors, most TCR beta V segments were observed in productive rearrangements about 90% or about 30% of the time, broadly matching IMGT annotations. Because counts were too low, roughly 18 rarely observed V segments, including chromosome 9 orphons, were left out of the earlier analysis of some 640 of the donors. Sequencing depth was assumed to be roughly uniform across donors in the presence/absence analyses, though that assumption may not hold. Strong co-occurrence of HLA alleles, especially DR and DQ, made assigning TCR associations to individual alleles difficult.

In total, about 650 healthy bone marrow donors made up the cohort. At the time of sampling, every cohort member was nominally healthy, though immune exposures that went unrecorded were likely present. The donor was CMV seronegative and was included in the group of hundreds of seronegative cohort members. A peripheral blood sample was collected from each donor, and TCR beta sequencing was performed on peripheral blood mononuclear cells. The Qiagen DNeasy Blood Extraction Kit was used to extract genomic DNA from the blood cell samples. From the cysteine up to the phenylalanine, the CDR3 has a length of 16 residues. Here the CDR3 DNA is all that survives: 48 bases in frame from base 1. The library was obtained by the immunoSEQ multiplex PCR assay. A mixture of 60 forward primers for TCR Vbeta segments and 13 reverse primers for TCR Jbeta segments was used in the multiplex PCR. The CDR3 region of rearranged TCR beta genes was amplified from genomic DNA with a multiplex PCR assay. Amplified TCR beta libraries were sequenced as 87-base-pair reads on the Illumina HiSeq System. The paper's processing steps were these. A later analysis counted about 80 million unique TCR beta chains across the 600 to 850 repertoires, and roughly 11 million of these chains were shared by at least two donors. A nearest-neighbor algorithm error-corrected the raw reads and collapsed the reads into unique sequences, merging closely related sequences to remove PCR and sequencing errors. Alignment of CDR3 sequences to IMGT reference sequences was used to assign V, D and J gene segments. For a sequence to be retained, at least a six-nucleotide match to both a V gene segment and a J gene segment was required. Rearrangements were called productive when the CDR3 lacked stop codons and stayed in frame with V and J; all others were non-productive. Following IMGT convention, CDR3 was defined as the stretch from the second conserved V-encoded cysteine to the conserved J-encoded phenylalanine. Sequences without an unambiguous match to a single V gene segment were excluded from the earlier analysis of a few hundred of the donors. In an earlier analysis of 500 to 750 of the donors, V segments were called functional above 56.7% productive rearrangements and were called segregating when the between-donor standard deviation exceeded 5%. A statistical classification framework was built to diagnose cytomegalovirus status from the catalog of TCR beta chain sequences. In a later analysis, TCR nucleotide sequences were compared against IMGT/GENE-DB human TR gene sequences so that V and J genes could be assigned. The TCRdist pipeline was used in a later analysis to assign CDR3 sequences and most-parsimonious VDJ recombination scenarios. A later analysis defined each TCR beta chain by its CDR3 amino acid sequence plus V-gene family, and excluded reads lacking a unique V-gene family. As a way to deal with suspected cross-contamination and a sequencing artifact, a later analysis dropped 450 to 600 nucleotide sequences that were highly shared and had low generation probability. In a later analysis, a clonal expansion index was calculated for each public chain from normalized within-repertoire ranks of inferred template counts. In a later analysis, generation probabilities were computed using a VDJ recombination model fitted to out-of-frame rearrangements, and the results were checked against IGoR. Hypergeometric tests were used in a later analysis to score TCR-TCR, TCR-HLA and TCR-CMV co-occurrence, with a repertoire-size bias correction applied to the TCR pairs. False discovery rates were estimated in a later analysis by permuting HLA or CMV assignments 20 times. In a later analysis, co-occurring TCRs were grouped using DBSCAN, and TCRdist sequence similarity was added for clustering within HLA-allele-positive subsets. Repertoires with fewer than 30,000 or more than 120,000 public chains were left out of co-occurrence clustering, as were a few repertoires with anomalous nucleotide sharing. Here the immuneACCESS table is served through TCRdb, limited to in-frame sequences with V and J called. Missing clones are a known gap in these copies; in checked studies unresolved V genes cover under half, and the rest lacks a known reason. Clone size and the V and J calls come from that table; the DNA yielded D and trimming. The sample profile shows approximately 96,000 clones; approximately 79% of them were found once. The leading ten clones occupy under 2% of the sample.

Note on this clone: Its antigen remains undetermined. The record has no base qualities; no much larger clone is one base away.

The sequence was collected from a male donor in good health and CMV-seronegative. The sequence joins TRBV21-1 to TRBJ1-1. TRBV21-1 is a pseudogene locus. Sample: PBMCs. The CDR3 region: CASSKAPGEGTTEAFF. The bases read TGTGCCAGCAGCAAGGCGCCAGGGGAGGGAACAACTGAAGCTTTCTTT.